The sequence of this T cell receptor (beta chain) was determined in a study of T cell responses to AZD1222 COVID-19 vaccine. Germline assignment: CDR1 MDHEN and CDR2 SYDVKM. The CDR3 contains 12 residues. V lost 6 bases and J lost 4, with 9 bases in between. Produced via immunoSEQ multiplex PCR; TCRdb's table is partial and in-frame only. The sample carries 90,000 to 150,000 clones, 80% to 90% recorded once. This chain connects TRBV28 to TRBJ1-1, with D tentatively TRBD1 (6 bases). The receptor comes from an adult in good health. The sample consisted of peripheral blood, taken on day 0 of AZD1222 vaccination. The CDR3 coding sequence is TGTGCCAGCAGCCAAGGGGGCACTGAAGCTTTCTTT. It translates to CASSQGGTEAFF.